This is a list of T cell receptor beta chains from one sample in a study of OX40 agonist ivuxolimab in advanced cancers. Sequencing was performed with immunoSEQ multiplex PCR; in TCRdb, only in-frame clones are kept and a portion is missing. The table records 65,000 to 80,000 clones, about nine tenths of them present only once. This specimen was CD4+ or CD8+ T cells sorted from blood, taken in a trial of the OX40 agonist ivuxolimab. Receptor source: an adult with an advanced solid tumor such as melanoma, head and neck, liver or kidney cancer. The CDR3 runs from the conserved cysteine through the conserved F or W. D genes are given only for firm matches. The size entry is marked missing in some rows and otherwise reads once, few, many or a size class.

abundance,v_gene,d_gene,j_gene,CDR3nt,CDR3aa
-,TRBV28,TRBD1,TRBJ1-2,TGTGCCAGCAGACGCCCGGGACAGGCACGTGGCTACACCTTC,CASRRPGQARGYTF
-,TRBV7-9,TRBD2,TRBJ2-2,TGTGCCAGCAGCTTAAGGAAAGCGGGGGCCAGAACCGGGGAGCTGTTTTTT,CASSLRKAGARTGELFF
few,TRBV18,-,TRBJ1-3,TGTGCCAGCTCGCCCCTCATTGGGGGATCGCCTGGAAACACCATATATTTT,CASSPLIGGSPGNTIYF
-,TRBV27,TRBD1,TRBJ2-2,TGTGCCAGCCGCCGCTCCGGGACAGGGGTCTCCGGGGAGCTGTTTTTT,CASRRSGTGVSGELFF
-,TRBV7-9,TRBD2,TRBJ2-2,TGTGCCAGCGGGGGGGGTAACGGGAGAAACACCGGGGAGCTGTTTTTT,CASGGGNGRNTGELFF
-,TRBV5-4,-,TRBJ1-2,TGTGCCAGCAGCTTGAAGGGGGATGGCTACACCTTC,CASSLKGDGYTF
-,TRBV6-5,-,TRBJ2-5,TGTGCCAGCAGTTACCCCACAGGGGAGACCCAGTACTTC,CASSYPTGETQYF
-,TRBV7-9,TRBD1,TRBJ2-7,TGTGCCAGCAGACCACCGGGACAGGGGGCTTACGAGCAGTACTTC,CASRPPGQGAYEQYF
-,TRBV7-9,TRBD1,TRBJ2-1,TGTGCCAGCAGCTACAGGGGGGATAACAATGAGCAGTTCTTC,CASSYRGDNNEQFF
-,TRBV7-2,TRBD1,TRBJ1-2,TGTGCCAGCAGCTTAGATCAAGATTGGACAGGGAAAGGCTACACCTTC,CASSLDQDWTGKGYTF
-,TRBV4-2,-,TRBJ2-1,TGTGCCAGCAGCCTTGGGAACGTCGATCACTCCTACAATGAGCAGTTCTTC,CASSLGNVDHSYNEQFF
once,TRBV19,-,TRBJ2-6,TGTGCCAGTAGCCGACTTCTAACCACAGGACATCACTCTGGGGCCAACGTCCTGACTTTC,CASSRLLTTGHHSGANVLTF
once,TRBV21-1,-,TRBJ2-2,TGTGCCAGCAGCAAAGGTGGGCCACACCCGTCTTGGACCGGGGAGCTGTTTTTT,CASSKGGPHPSWTGELFF
-,TRBV19,TRBD1,TRBJ1-1,TGTGCCAGTAGTACTCGACAGGGGACGGCTTTCTTT,CASSTRQGTAFF
once,TRBV5-8,-,TRBJ1-1,TGTGCCAGCAGCTTGGCGGGGGGAGGCGACACTGAAGCTTTCTTT,CASSLAGGGDTEAFF
-,TRBV18,TRBD1,TRBJ1-4,TGTGCCAGCTCGAAGTCAGGGGGAAATGAAAAACTGTTTTTT,CASSKSGGNEKLFF
-,TRBV5-6,TRBD1,TRBJ1-2,TGTGCCAGCAGTAGGGACAGTAATTTTTATGGCTACACCTTC,CASSRDSNFYGYTF
-,TRBV15,TRBD1,TRBJ2-7,TGTGCCACCAGCACTCCTGGCGGGACAGGGGGCGCTAGTCCCGACTTC,CATSTPGGTGGASPDF
-,TRBV6-5,-,TRBJ1-6,TGTGCCAGCAGCCAGGGCGGTAATTCACCCCTCCACTTT,CASSQGGNSPLHF
-,TRBV18,-,TRBJ2-2,TGTGCCAGCTCACCAAGGCTAGCGCTCGACACCGGGGAGCTGTTTTTT,CASSPRLALDTGELFF
-,TRBV19,TRBD1,TRBJ1-2,TGTGCCAGCAGCCAATCTACCCTTGACAGGGGGACAGGCTACACCTTC,CASSQSTLDRGTGYTF
-,TRBV5-1,-,TRBJ2-3,TGCGCCAGCAGCCTGGTCGGGCGTGATACGCAGTATTTT,CASSLVGRDTQYF
-,TRBV28,TRBD1,TRBJ1-6,TGTGCCAGCAGTTTCCTGGACAGGGAAGGTTCACCCCTCCACTTT,CASSFLDREGSPLHF
-,TRBV6-1,-,TRBJ1-2,TGTGCCAGCAGTGAATTGGGTTCCGCCTATGGCTACACCTTC,CASSELGSAYGYTF
-,TRBV4-1,-,TRBJ2-1,TGCGCCAGCAGCCCCAAGGGGGGAGTCTTAAACAATGAGCAGTTCTTC,CASSPKGGVLNNEQFF
-,TRBV20-1,TRBD1,TRBJ1-1,TGCAGTGCCCGGACAGGACAAGCTTTCTTT,CSARTGQAFF
-,TRBV4-1,-,TRBJ2-7,TGCGCCAGCAGCCAAGAGTTATCAGGCAGGGGCTACGAGCAGTACTTC,CASSQELSGRGYEQYF
-,TRBV10-3,TRBD2,TRBJ2-3,TGTGCCATCCGATCACCCGGACTAGCGGGGGGTACTACTAGCACAGATACGCAGTATTTT,CAIRSPGLAGGTTSTDTQYF
-,TRBV7-2,-,TRBJ2-7,TGTGCCAGCAGGTGGAAGGCTGGGAGCTCCTACGAGCAGTACTTC,CASRWKAGSSYEQYF
-,TRBV2,TRBD1,TRBJ1-5,TGTGCCAGCGAATCCGGGACAGTTAGCAATCAGCCCCAGCATTTT,CASESGTVSNQPQHF
few,TRBV7-9,-,TRBJ2-1,TGTGCCAGTAATCTGGCGTCGAGCTCCTACAATGAGCAGTTCTTC,CASNLASSSYNEQFF
few,TRBV5-4,-,TRBJ2-3,TGTGCCAGCAGCTTTGGGTCGGCGGTGGATACGCAGTATTTT,CASSFGSAVDTQYF
-,TRBV6-6,-,TRBJ1-1,TGTGCCAGCAGTTACCCTATTTTGGAGCCGGCTGAAGCTTTCTTT,CASSYPILEPAEAFF